This T cell receptor beta chain is drawn from a study of cytomegalovirus exposure and HLA in healthy donors. PCR was performed using 60 Vbeta and 13 Jbeta primers. Method: immunoSEQ multiplex PCR; TCRdb's copy keeps in-frame clones and lacks some. The specimen's table records around 35,000 clones. Germline CDR1 reads MDHEN; CDR2 reads SYDVKM. This CDR3 spans 14 amino acids. Trimming shortened V by 5 bases and J by 5 bases, and 13 bases separated the two germline ends. A note on this clone: Its cognate antigen is unknown.

Study outcomes and limitations: Confirmation in vitro established that a few CMV-associated chains were specific for CMV antigens. Reportedly, cytomegalovirus status was diagnosed with high sensitivity and specificity.

The gene calls are TRBV28 and TRBJ1-5, with TRBD1 as a possible D gene (6 bases). The sequenced material came from PBMCs. The sequence derives from a woman between 35 and 50 years old in good health and CMV-seropositive. The CDR3 spells CASSRDNRYQPQHF. In DNA, the CDR3 is TGTGCCAGCAGTAGGGACAATCGCTATCAGCCCCAGCATTTT.